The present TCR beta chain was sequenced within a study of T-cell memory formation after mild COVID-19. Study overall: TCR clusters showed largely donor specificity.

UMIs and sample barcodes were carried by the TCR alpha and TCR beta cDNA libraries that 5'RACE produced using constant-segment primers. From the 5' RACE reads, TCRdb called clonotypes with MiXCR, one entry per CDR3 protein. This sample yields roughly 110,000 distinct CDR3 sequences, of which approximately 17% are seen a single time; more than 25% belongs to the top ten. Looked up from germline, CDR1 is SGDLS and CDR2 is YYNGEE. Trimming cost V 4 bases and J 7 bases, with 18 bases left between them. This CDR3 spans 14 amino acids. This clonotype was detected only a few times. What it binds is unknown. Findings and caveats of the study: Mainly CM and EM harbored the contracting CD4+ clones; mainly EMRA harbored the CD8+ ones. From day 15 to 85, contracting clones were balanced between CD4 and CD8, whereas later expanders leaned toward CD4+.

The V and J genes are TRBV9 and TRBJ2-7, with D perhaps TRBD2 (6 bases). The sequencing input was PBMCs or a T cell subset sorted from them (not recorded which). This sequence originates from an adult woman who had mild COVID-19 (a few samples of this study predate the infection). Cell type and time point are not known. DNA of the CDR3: TGTGCCAGCAGCCGGCGGGACTTCCCTTGGGAGCAGTACTTC. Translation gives CASSRRDFPWEQYF.